This TCR beta chain was recovered during a study of T cell changes during pregnancy in multiple sclerosis (dated by TCRdb to between 2018 and 2021). About the investigation overall: The study looked at changes in the T cell repertoire across pregnancy in women with multiple sclerosis.

The count of this clone is one. Its antigen specificity is not known. Base qualities were left out, and no much larger clone turns up one base away. Ends trimmed: V by 3 bases, J by 1 base; bases unmatched to a gene: 8. The CDR3 numbers 18 residues from cysteine through phenylalanine. CDR3 DNA only is kept here, 54 bases in frame from base 1. The germline V gene encodes CDR1 KGHSH and CDR2 LQKENI. Library generation was performed with the immunoSEQ multiplex PCR assay. The source is immuneACCESS, and TCRdb retained only in-frame sequences with V and J called. Part of the clones is not carried over; for the studies checked, unresolved V genes explain less than half of this, and the remainder is unexplained. The sample table contains about 50,000 clones; only one count was recorded for over 90% of them. 0.61% of the sample goes to the ten largest clones.

This TCR was recovered from a female donor in good health, enrolled as a control in a pregnancy study. Recombination linked TRBV18 to TRBJ2-4; 11 junctional bases match TRBD2. The source was CD4+ T cells from peripheral blood mononuclear cells, collected after pregnancy. The nucleotides are TGTGCCAGCTCACCCCGACTAGCGGGGCCCCTGGCCAAAAACATTCAGTACTTC. It codes for CASSPRLAGPLAKNIQYF.